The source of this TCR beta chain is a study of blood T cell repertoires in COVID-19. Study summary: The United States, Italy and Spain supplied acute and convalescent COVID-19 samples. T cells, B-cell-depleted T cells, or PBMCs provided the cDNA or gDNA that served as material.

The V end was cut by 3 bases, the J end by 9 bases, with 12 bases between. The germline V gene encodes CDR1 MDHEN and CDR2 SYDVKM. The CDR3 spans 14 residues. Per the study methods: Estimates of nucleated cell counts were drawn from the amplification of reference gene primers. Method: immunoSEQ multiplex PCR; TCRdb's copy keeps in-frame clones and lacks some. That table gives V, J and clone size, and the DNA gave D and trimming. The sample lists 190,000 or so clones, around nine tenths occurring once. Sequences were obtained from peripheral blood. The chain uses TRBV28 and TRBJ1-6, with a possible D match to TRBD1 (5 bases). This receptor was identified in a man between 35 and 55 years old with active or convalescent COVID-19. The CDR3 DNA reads TGTGCCAGCAGTTTCCGGCAGGGAAGTTCACCCCTCCACTTT. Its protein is CASSFRQGSSPLHF.